This T cell receptor (beta chain) is from a study of monozygotic twins with inflammatory bowel disease. Whole-study findings and limits: Similarity of repertoires did not differ between concordant and discordant twins, possibly from limited power. Researchers report that IBD patients shared fewer clonotypes with others than healthy twins, especially amid disease activity.

Input per TCR library consisted of roughly 3,500 ng of total RNA. Via template switching, UMIs carrying a 6-nucleotide sample barcode were introduced. TCRdb re-analyzed the 5' RACE reads; it lists each CDR3 protein once, without DNA. In total, the table holds over 200,000 distinct CDR3 sequences. The CDR3 extends over 13 amino acids. The germline CDR1 and CDR2 sequences are MNHEY and SMNVEV (reference sequence). As to this clonotype: The antigen is not known.

Sequencing used blood. V is TRBV27 and J is TRBJ2-7; TCRdb's D call, TRBD1, is unchecked because there is no DNA. The receptor comes from a human donor with ulcerative colitis or Crohn's disease, or a healthy co-twin of an affected twin (not recorded which). The CDR3 loop is CASTAGKGNEQYF.